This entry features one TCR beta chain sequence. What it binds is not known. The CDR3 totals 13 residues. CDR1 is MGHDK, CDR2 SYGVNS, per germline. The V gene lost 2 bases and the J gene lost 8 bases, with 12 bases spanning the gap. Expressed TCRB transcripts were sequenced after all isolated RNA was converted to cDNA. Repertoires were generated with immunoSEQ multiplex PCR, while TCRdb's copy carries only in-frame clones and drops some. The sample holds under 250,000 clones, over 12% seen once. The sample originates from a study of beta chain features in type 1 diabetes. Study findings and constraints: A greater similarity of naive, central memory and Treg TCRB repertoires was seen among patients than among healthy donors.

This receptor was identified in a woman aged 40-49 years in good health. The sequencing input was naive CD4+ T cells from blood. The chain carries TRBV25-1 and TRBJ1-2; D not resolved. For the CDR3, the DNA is TGTGCCAGCAGTGAAGTACATCAGTCGGGCTACACCTTC. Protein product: CASSEVHQSGYTF.